The T cell receptor (beta chain) described here comes from a study of blood T cell repertoires in COVID-19. Method: immunoSEQ multiplex PCR; TCRdb's copy keeps in-frame clones and lacks some. The table includes tens of thousands of clones, about 90% detected once. V lost 0 bases to trimming and J lost 5 bases, with 5 bases between them. CDR3 length: 12 residues. Germline CDR1 MNHNS, CDR2 SASEGT. The source material was peripheral blood. The chain combines TRBV6-1 with TRBJ2-7; unclear D gene. This sequence was found in a woman in her forties or fifties with active or convalescent COVID-19. The CDR3 coding sequence is TGTGCCAGCAGTGAAGCGCGTAACGAGCAGTACTTC. This encodes CASSEARNEQYF.